These T cell receptor beta chains were read from a single sample in a study of siplizumab effects on memory and regulatory T cells. TCRdb keeps only in-frame clones here, not all; method: immunoSEQ multiplex PCR. This sample has some 7,700 clones, with over 60% found just once. Sequences were obtained from effector memory CD8+ T cells sorted from blood. The source is a human donor in good health. Each CDR3 is given with its conserved first and last residue. The order of the fields is J gene, clone size, V gene, D gene, CDR3 DNA, CDR3 protein. A D gene is named only where the DNA matches it firmly. Part of the rows lack a size; the others show once, few, many or a class for expanded clones.

TRBJ2-6 - TRBV4-1 TRBD2 TGCGCCAGCAGCCAAGATGTAGCGGGAGGGGCTGGGGCCAACGTCCTGACTTTC CASSQDVAGGAGANVLTF
TRBJ2-2 - TRBV7-7 TRBD2 TGTGCTAGCAGCTTGGCTAGCGGGAGGGCCTCACTCATCGGGGAGCTGTTTTTT CASSLASGRASLIGELFF
TRBJ1-1 few TRBV7-9 - TGTGCCAGCAGCTTAGTCAACATTAACACTGAAGCTTTCTTT CASSLVNINTEAFF
TRBJ2-7 - TRBV9 TRBD1 TGTGCCAGCAGGACAGGGACAGGGTTTAGGCAGTACTTC CASRTGTGFRQYF
TRBJ1-5 few TRBV4-1 - TGCGCCAGCAGCCACGACAGAGGACAGCCCCAGCATTTT CASSHDRGQPQHF
TRBJ2-2 - TRBV4-1 - TGCGCCAGCAGCCAAGTTTCGGTAGGACCGTCTGGGGAGCTGTTTTTT CASSQVSVGPSGELFF
TRBJ2-5 medium-sized TRBV9 TRBD2 TGTGCCAGCAGCCCCGGGACTAGCGGGGGAGAGACCCAGTACTTC CASSPGTSGGETQYF
TRBJ2-2 - TRBV29-1 TRBD2 TGCAGCGCCCGCCCAGCGGGGACGAACACCGGGGAGCTGTTTTTT CSARPAGTNTGELFF
TRBJ2-3 - TRBV27 - TGTGCCAGCAGTTCCACAGATACGCAGTATTTT CASSSTDTQYF
TRBJ1-5 once TRBV6-5 - TGTGCCAGCACCTGGACAGCCGATAGCAATCAGCCCCAGCATTTT CASTWTADSNQPQHF
TRBJ2-1 - TRBV6-1 TRBD2 TGTGCCAGCAGTGGACTAGCGGGAGGGTACAATGAGCAGTTCTTC CASSGLAGGYNEQFF
TRBJ2-6 - TRBV15 - TGTGCCACCAGCTTCGTCGGAGGATCTGGGGCCAACGTCCTGACTTTC CATSFVGGSGANVLTF
TRBJ2-1 - TRBV21-1 - TGTGCCAGCAGCAAAGTTCAGAGGACTTTGGATGAGCAGTTCTTC CASSKVQRTLDEQFF
TRBJ1-6 - TRBV9 TRBD1 TGTGCCAGCAGCCTGAGGACAGGCCTGCCATATTCACCCCTCCACTTT CASSLRTGLPYSPLHF
TRBJ2-7 - TRBV30 - TGTGCCTGTCATCACTCGACCTACGAGCAGTACTTC CACHHSTYEQYF
TRBJ2-1 - TRBV4-1 - TGCGCCAGCAGCCACATCCTCGGGGAGCAGTTCTTC CASSHILGEQFF
TRBJ2-5 - TRBV5-6 TRBD1 TGTGCCAGCAGCTTATCTGGACAGGGTTTGGGATATTTGGAGACCCAGTACTTC CASSLSGQGLGYLETQYF
TRBJ1-2 few TRBV19 TRBD1 TGTGCCAGCCTGACCGGGACAGGGGGTTTCTATGGCTACACCTTC CASLTGTGGFYGYTF
TRBJ2-1 - TRBV6-5 TRBD2 TGTGCCAGCAGTGTTCGTAGCGGGAGTGAAGATGAGCAGTTCTTC CASSVRSGSEDEQFF
TRBJ2-7 - TRBV2 TRBD2 TGTGCCAGCCGGGAGGGGGGTACCTACGAGCAGTACTTC CASREGGTYEQYF
TRBJ2-2 - TRBV12-5 - TGTGCTAGTGGTTTGAAACTAGCCGGCACCGGGGAGCTGTTTTTT CASGLKLAGTGELFF
TRBJ2-7 - TRBV7-9 TRBD1 TGTGCCAGCAGCTTTCAGGGGGCCGGCGAGCAGTACTTC CASSFQGAGEQYF
TRBJ2-3 - TRBV6-1 TRBD2 TGTGCCAGCAGTGAAGCGAGCGGGAGCCCAGATACGCAGTATTTT CASSEASGSPDTQYF
TRBJ2-1 - TRBV5-4 - TGTGCCAGCAGACAGGACAGCCACAATGAGCAGTTCTTC CASRQDSHNEQFF
TRBJ2-7 - TRBV6-6 - TGTGCCAGCAGTCACGGGCAGATACTCCCCTCCGAGCAGTACTTC CASSHGQILPSEQYF
TRBJ2-5 - TRBV6-6 TRBD2 TGTGCCAGTGGACTAGGAGGAGAGACCCAGTACTTC CASGLGGETQYF
TRBJ1-5 once TRBV27 - TGTGCCAGCCAAGAAGGATGGGGGCTTCAGCCCCAGCATTTT CASQEGWGLQPQHF
TRBJ2-3 - TRBV28 - TGTGCCAGCAGTCCCCGGACCTACCAGTATTTT CASSPRTYQYF
TRBJ1-3 - TRBV6-9 - TGTGCCAGCAGTTACTTCCCAGGTGGTAGGGACACCATATATTTT CASSYFPGGRDTIYF
TRBJ2-1 - TRBV7-9 - TGTGCCAGCAGCACGACAGGATACAATGAGCAGTTCTTC CASSTTGYNEQFF
TRBJ1-4 - TRBV6-1 - TGTGCCAGCAGTGAAGGAGTAGGGACTAATGAAAAACTGTTTTTT CASSEGVGTNEKLFF
TRBJ2-1 - TRBV6-4 TRBD2 TGTGCCAGCAGTGACTCGAATAGTGGGGGGGATGAGCAGTTCTTC CASSDSNSGGDEQFF
TRBJ2-6 - TRBV6-1 TRBD1 TGTGCCCTGACAGGGGCTGGCTCTGGGGCCAACGTCCTGACTTTC CALTGAGSGANVLTF
TRBJ2-3 - TRBV2 TRBD2 TGTGCCAGCAGTGAAACGGGACTAGTAAGCGCAGATACGCAGTATTTT CASSETGLVSADTQYF
TRBJ2-7 - TRBV9 - TGTGCCAGCAGCGTAATTTCAGGGGATTTGTACGAGCAGTACTTC CASSVISGDLYEQYF
TRBJ1-1 many TRBV6-5 - TGTGCCAGCAGCGGCGGGTACCCTGAAGCTTTCTTT CASSGGYPEAFF
TRBJ2-7 - TRBV4-2 - TGTGCCAGCAGCCCTGGGACCGACTACGAGCAGTACTTC CASSPGTDYEQYF
TRBJ2-7 - TRBV5-1 - TGCGCCAGCGCCGACCTGGCGCGGAGCTACGAGCAGTACTTC CASADLARSYEQYF
TRBJ1-2 - TRBV6-5 - TGTGCCAGCAGCTATCGGGACAACTATGGCTACACCTTC CASSYRDNYGYTF
TRBJ2-3 once TRBV11-1 - TGTGCCAGCAGCTTGGTAACCGCAGATACGCAGTATTTT CASSLVTADTQYF
TRBJ2-7 - TRBV6-5 TRBD1 TGTGCCAGCAGGACGGGACAGACTACCTACGAGCAGTACTTC CASRTGQTTYEQYF
TRBJ1-2 once TRBV6-5 TRBD1 TGTGCCAGCAGTCTACAGGGGGCCCTAGTTGGCTACACCTTC CASSLQGALVGYTF